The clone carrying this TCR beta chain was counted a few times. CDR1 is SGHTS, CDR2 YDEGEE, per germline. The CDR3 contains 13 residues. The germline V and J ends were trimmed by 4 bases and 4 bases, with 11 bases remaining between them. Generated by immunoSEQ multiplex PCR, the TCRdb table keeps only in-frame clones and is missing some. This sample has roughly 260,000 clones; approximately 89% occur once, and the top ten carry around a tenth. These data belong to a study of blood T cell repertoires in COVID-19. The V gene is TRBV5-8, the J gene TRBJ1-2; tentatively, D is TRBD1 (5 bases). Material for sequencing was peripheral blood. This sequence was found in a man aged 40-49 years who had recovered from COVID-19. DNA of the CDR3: TGTGCCAGCAGCCCCAGGGTTGGCTATGGCTACACCTTC. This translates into CASSPRVGYGYTF.